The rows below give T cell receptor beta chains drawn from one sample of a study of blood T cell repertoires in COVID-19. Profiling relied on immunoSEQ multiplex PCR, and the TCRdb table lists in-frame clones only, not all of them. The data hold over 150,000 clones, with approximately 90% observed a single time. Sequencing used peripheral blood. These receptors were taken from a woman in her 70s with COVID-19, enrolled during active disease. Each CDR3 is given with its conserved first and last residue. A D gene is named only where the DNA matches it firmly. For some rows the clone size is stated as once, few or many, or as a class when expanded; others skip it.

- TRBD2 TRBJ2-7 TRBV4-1 CASSHRLLAGGLVSEQYF TGCGCCAGCAGCCACAGGTTGTTAGCGGGGGGTCTAGTCTCCGAGCAGTACTTC
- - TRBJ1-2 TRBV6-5 CASSDSGGTNYGYTF TGTGCCAGCAGTGACTCAGGAGGAACTAACTATGGCTACACCTTC
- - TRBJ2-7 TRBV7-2 CASSLYRDSYEQYF TGTGCCAGCAGCTTGTACCGAGACTCCTACGAGCAGTACTTC
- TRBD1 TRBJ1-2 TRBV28 CASRGTGAGGYTF TGTGCCAGCAGAGGAACAGGGGCGGGGGGCTACACCTTC
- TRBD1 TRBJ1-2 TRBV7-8 CASSLALTGVTGYTF TGTGCCAGCAGCTTAGCGCTGACAGGGGTAACGGGCTACACCTTC
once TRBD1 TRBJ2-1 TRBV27 CASSLGKGGPHNEQFF TGTGCCAGCAGTTTAGGAAAAGGGGGCCCCCACAATGAGCAGTTCTTC
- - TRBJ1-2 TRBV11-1 CASSLGRYYGYTF TGTGCCAGCAGCTTAGGCAGGTACTATGGCTACACCTTC
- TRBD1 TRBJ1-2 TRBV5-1 CASSLYQGVYGYTF TGCGCCAGCAGCTTGTACCAGGGGGTATATGGCTACACCTTC
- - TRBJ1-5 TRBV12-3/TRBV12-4 CASSCYSNQPQHF TGTGCCAGCAGTTGTTATAGCAATCAGCCCCAGCATTTT
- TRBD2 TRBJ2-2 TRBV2 CASRGLAGAPGELFF TGTGCCAGCAGGGGACTAGCGGGGGCCCCCGGGGAGCTGTTTTTT
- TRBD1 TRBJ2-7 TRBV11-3 CASSLGGQGADEQYF TGTGCCAGCAGCTTAGGAGGACAGGGCGCCGACGAGCAGTACTTC
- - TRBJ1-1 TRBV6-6 CASRPGGRDTEAFF TGTGCCAGCCGCCCGGGGGGGCGCGACACTGAAGCTTTCTTT
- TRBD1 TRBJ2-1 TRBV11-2 CASSLGGQGHNEQFF TGTGCCAGCAGCTTAGGGGGACAGGGGCACAATGAGCAGTTCTTC
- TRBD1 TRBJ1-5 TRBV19 CASSIGAGGSQPQHF TGTGCCAGTAGTATAGGCGCAGGGGGCAGTCAGCCCCAGCATTTT
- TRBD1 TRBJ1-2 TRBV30 CAWRAGGGDGYTF TGTGCCTGGAGAGCGGGAGGGGGCGATGGCTACACCTTC
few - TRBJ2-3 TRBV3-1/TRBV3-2 CASSQELNRGGATDTQYF TGTGCCAGCAGCCAAGAGTTGAATAGGGGGGGGGCGACAGATACGCAGTATTTT
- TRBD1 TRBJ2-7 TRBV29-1 CSVELRDRGNEQYF TGCAGCGTTGAACTCCGGGACAGGGGAAATGAGCAGTACTTC
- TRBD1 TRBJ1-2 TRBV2 CASSGQDRGKYGYTF TGTGCCAGCAGTGGTCAGGACAGGGGAAAGTATGGCTACACCTTC
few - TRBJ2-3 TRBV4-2 CASSQGARGRGNTDTQYF TGTGCCAGCAGCCAAGGAGCCCGGGGGCGGGGGAACACAGATACGCAGTATTTT
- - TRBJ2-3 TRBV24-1 CATSDAGPSQGTQYF TGTGCCACCAGTGATGCGGGACCCAGTCAGGGTACGCAGTATTTT
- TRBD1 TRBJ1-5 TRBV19 CASSIEQGFNQPQHF TGTGCCAGTAGTATCGAACAGGGGTTCAATCAGCCCCAGCATTTT
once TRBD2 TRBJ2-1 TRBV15 CATSRGSSGGPGEQFF TGTGCCACCAGCAGAGGGTCTAGCGGGGGTCCGGGGGAGCAGTTCTTC
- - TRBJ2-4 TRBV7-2 CASRESRSLAKNIQYF TGTGCCAGCAGGGAGTCCCGCAGTCTAGCCAAAAACATTCAGTACTTC
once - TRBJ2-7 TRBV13 CASSSTGSSTHEQYF TGTGCCAGCAGCTCGACGGGTTCCTCTACCCACGAGCAGTACTTC
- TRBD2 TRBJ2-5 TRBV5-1 CASSLEAGGGLAEETQYF TGCGCCAGCAGCTTGGAAGCTGGCGGGGGGCTCGCTGAAGAGACCCAGTACTTC
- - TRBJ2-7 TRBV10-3 CAIRRDSEQYF TGTGCCATCAGGAGAGACAGCGAGCAGTACTTC
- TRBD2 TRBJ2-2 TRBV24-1 CATSDPTSGGYTGELFF TGTGCCACCAGTGACCCTACTAGCGGGGGCTACACCGGGGAGCTGTTTTTT
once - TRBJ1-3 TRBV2 CASSEFVGPGKTIYF TGTGCCAGCAGTGAATTTGTTGGGCCCGGGAAGACCATATATTTT
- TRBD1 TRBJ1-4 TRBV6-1 CASSEGTGAEKLFF TGTGCCAGCAGTGAAGGGACAGGGGCTGAAAAACTGTTTTTT
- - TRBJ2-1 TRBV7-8 CASSLRGGFRNEQFF TGTGCCAGCAGCTTGAGGGGGGGGTTCCGCAATGAGCAGTTCTTC
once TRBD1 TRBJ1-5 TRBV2 CASSVDRDSNQPQHF TGTGCCAGCAGTGTGGACAGGGATAGCAATCAGCCCCAGCATTTT
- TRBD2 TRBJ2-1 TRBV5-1 CASSVSGGAYNEQFF TGCGCCAGCAGCGTCAGCGGGGGGGCCTACAATGAGCAGTTCTTC
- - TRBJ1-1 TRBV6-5 CASSQMNTEAFF TGTGCCAGCAGCCAGATGAACACTGAAGCTTTCTTT
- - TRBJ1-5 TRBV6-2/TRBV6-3 CASSYGAGHNQPQHF TGTGCCAGCAGTTACGGGGCAGGGCACAATCAGCCCCAGCATTTT
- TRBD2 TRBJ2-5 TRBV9 CASSSLAGVQETQYF TGTGCCAGCAGCTCTCTAGCGGGGGTTCAAGAGACCCAGTACTTC
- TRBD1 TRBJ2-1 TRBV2 CASSGQGTYNEQFF TGTGCCAGCAGTGGACAGGGAACCTACAATGAGCAGTTCTTC
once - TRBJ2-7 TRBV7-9 CASSLDGGSYEQYF TGTGCCAGCAGCTTAGATGGAGGATCCTACGAGCAGTACTTC
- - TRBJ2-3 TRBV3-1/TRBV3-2 CASSQDSVSTDTQYF TGTGCCAGCAGCCAAGATTCAGTATCCACAGATACGCAGTATTTT
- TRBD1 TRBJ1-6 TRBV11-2 CASSPGTVAGISPLHF TGTGCCAGCAGCCCCGGGACAGTGGCGGGGATATCACCCCTCCACTTT